Given below is one TCR beta chain in context. Its antigen has not been determined. Base qualities are not recorded, but no much larger clone differs from it by a single base. The library was obtained by 5' RACE. TCRdb names Illumina HiSeq 2500 as the instrument used. The second PCR ran for roughly 7 to 12 cycles and used a J-beta primer mix along with a sample-barcoded 5' primer. Each TCR beta cDNA molecule received a unique molecular identifier from a template-switch 5' adaptor carrying 12 random nucleotides. At least 3 million CDR3-containing paired-end reads were obtained from each sample. The Mint cDNA synthesis kit, primed by a TRBC-specific oligonucleotide, was used to synthesize first-strand cDNA from all RNA. Following uracil-DNA glycosylase treatment, a first 18-cycle PCR with universal primers M1SS and BC2_uni_R was performed on all cDNA. As for the original processing: Normalization of each sample was performed by random selection of 1 million high-quality reads, each carrying a distinct molecular identifier. Reads sharing molecular identifiers were discarded rather than binned into consensus sequences. MiTCR, run with a Q25 quality threshold and the strictest error-elimination algorithm, handled CDR3 identification, clonotype clustering and error correction. A nonparametric unseen species model with Euler transformation was used to estimate a lower bound on total TCR beta diversity. TCRdb reran the public reads through fastp at Q25 and MiXCR, keeping productive beta chains. Rows are combined by CDR3 protein, so each entry shows the most common genes and DNA. The V and J calls were not made by the authors but by TCRdb's processing. This sample holds more than 750,000 distinct CDR3 sequences; almost 30% were observed only once. The ten most abundant clones make up about 10% of the sample.

Including the terminal cysteine and phenylalanine, the CDR3 comprises 16 residues. Only the CDR3 region is kept as DNA, spanning 48 bases read in frame from base 1. V is pruned by 6 bases and J by 3 bases, leaving 7 bases of the junction without a gene match. Reading the germline V gene gives CDR1 MDHEN and CDR2 SYDVKM. The donors were roughly 38 Caucasian individuals from Russia, aged 6 to 90 years, who were systemically healthy. Ten milliliters of peripheral blood were drawn from each donor into EDTA-treated Vacutainer tubes. PBMCs were isolated by Ficoll-Paque density-gradient centrifugation, with at least 6.5 million obtained per sample. Total RNA, at least 6 micrograms per sample, was extracted from PBMCs with Trizol reagent. Naive CD45RAhigh/CD27high T cell percentages were measured by flow cytometry on a PBMC aliquot from every donor. The record originates from a study of blood T cells in healthy people across ages (dated by TCRdb to the mid-2010s). As for the study more broadly: In model experiments, template switching captured roughly one uniquely barcoded TCR beta cDNA molecule for every two T cells. Age-related changes in TCR beta repertoire diversity were measured in the study by deep sequencing normalized with unique cDNA molecular identifiers. Donors were grouped into four age groups: young (average roughly 15 years), middle-aged (approximately 41), aged (approximately 67) and long-lived (about 89). Two additional independent replicas of 1 million unique cDNA reads from the same blood draw were analyzed for two donors (one aged 18 to 30 and one aged 80 or older).

What the research found in general, with its limitations: Estimates of total diversity from one million sequenced T cells were regarded as lower bounds and underestimates. Because donor CMV infection status was unknown, age-related changes in expanded clonotypes were potentially confounded. Conclusive comparison of naive and antigen-experienced compartments was prevented by the profiling of bulk unsorted PBMCs. There was a strong correlation between observed TCR beta diversity and the percentage of naive T cells measured by flow cytometry. The long-lived group showed more naive CD4+ T cells, fewer expanded clones and increased TCR diversity than the aged group, suggesting age selection. Observed TCR beta diversity per million T cells fell roughly linearly with age, and a significant reduction was already apparent by age around 40.

This same sample was also taken into another study, of T cells of mothers and their children. According to the second study: The donors were nine systemically healthy Caucasian individuals, made up of three mothers and their six children. cDNA synthesis consumed the entire amount of extracted RNA, loaded at around 1.5 ug RNA in each 15 ul reaction. In the second PCR, the M1S primer added sample barcodes and 2-4 random nucleotides. Over 10 million TCR beta CDR3 reads came from each mother, compared with 3.3 million or so reads from each child. Thymic selection shapes the output of TCR recombination in a similar way in related and unrelated pairs, and inherited differences have a minor effect. Normalized repertoire overlap in related mother-child pairs was always slightly higher than in unrelated mother-child pairs, but the difference was never significant. Persistent microchimeric T cell clones were not detected, at a sensitivity of about 99 clones per million clonotypes. To look for features that set related mother-child pairs apart from unrelated individuals, the researchers ran deep NGS to compare the TCR beta repertoires of mothers and children. Mothers averaged approximately 40 +/- 4 years of age and children averaged around 10 +/- 4 years. After adapter ligation was performed with NEBNext reagents, the libraries were sequenced on an Illumina HiSeq 2000 with 100+100 nt paired-end reads. To prevent cross-contamination, the mother and child libraries were prepared a month apart and were sequenced in separate runs. Between about 500,000 and 2,100,000 distinct TCR beta clonotypes were identified per donor. Naive TCR beta clonotypes were estimated from low-frequency clonotypes matched to each donor's FACS-determined naive share, without sorting.

The chain couples TRBV28 to TRBJ1-4, with 10 middle bases fitting TRBD1. Sequenced: blood. This receptor was taken from a woman between 40 and 55 years old in good health. CDR3 reads: CASRTGTGDPNEKLFF. The nucleotide sequence reads TGTGCCAGCAGGACCGGGACAGGGGACCCTAATGAAAAACTGTTTTTT.